These 11 T cell receptor beta chains were all obtained from the same sample, sequenced in a study of shared clonotypes between healthy human individuals. TCRdb's table, derived via immunoSEQ multiplex PCR, lists solely in-frame clones and lacks some. The table records roughly 500,000 clones, about 76% of them present only once. The sequenced sample was PBMCs. Every receptor here comes from a woman between 40 and 50 years old in good health. Some clones in this sample may be carry-over from other donors' samples.

The chain carries TRBV19 and TRBJ2-2; possibly TRBD1 for D (8 bases). The CDR3 covers 14 residues. V was trimmed by 6 bases and J by 4 bases, leaving 12 bases between them. Germline V CDR1 and CDR2: LNHDA, SQIVND (reference sequence). The CDR3 here is CASRQGEGTGELFF. The CDR3 bases are TGTGCCAGTAGACAGGGGGAGGGCACCGGGGAGCTGTTTTTT. The full variable domain, its missing parts supplied by reference TRBV19 and TRBJ2-2, is DGGITQSPKYLFRKEGQNVTLSCEQNLNHDAMYWYRQDPGQGLRLIYYSQIVNDFQKGDIAEGYSVSREKKESFPLTVTSAQKNPTAFYLCASRQGEGTGELFFGEGSRLTVL.

Details on this clone: Since a far larger clone is one base different, this is likely a read error. The chain carries TRBV10-2 and TRBJ2-2, with TRBD1 matching over 7 bases. This CDR3 contains 14 residues. Germline assignment: CDR1 WSHSY and CDR2 SAAADI. Trimming took 2 bases from V and 5 from J; bases not matched to a gene: 2. CDR3 sequence reads: CASSEDRVTGELFF. In DNA form, the CDR3 reads TGCGCCAGCAGTGAGGACAGGGTAACCGGGGAGCTGTTTTTT.

This clone was counted only a few times. The chain employs TRBV6-4 and TRBJ2-3; TRBD1 matches at 9 bases. V shed 6 bases, J shed 3 bases, and the junction held 7 bases outside the gene matches. This CDR3 has 15 residues. Germline V gene lookup returns CDR1 MRHNA and CDR2 SNTAGT. The CDR3 DNA reads TGTGCCAGCAGGACGGGGACAGGGCCAACAGATACGCAGTATTTT. It codes for CASRTGTGPTDTQYF.

The genes are TRBV5-1 and TRBJ1-6; the D gene is possibly TRBD1 (5 bases). V was clipped by 4 bases and J by 7 bases, with 15 bases between them. This CDR3 is built from 15 residues. The germline CDR1 and CDR2 sequences are SGHRS and YFSETQ. DNA of the CDR3: TGCGCCAGCAGCACCAGGGCCGCTGGAAATTCACCCCTCCACTTT. It is translated as CASSTRAAGNSPLHF. The full variable domain, its missing parts supplied by reference TRBV5-1 and TRBJ1-6, is KAGVTQTPRYLIKTRGQQVTLSCSPISGHRSVSWYQQTPGQGLQFLFEYFSETQRNKGNFPGRFSGRQFSNSRSEMNVSTLELGDSALYLCASSTRAAGNSPLHFGNGTRLTVT.

This clone was found once. The V call is TRBV2, the J call TRBJ2-7; D is unresolved. V was pared by 7 bases and J by 5 bases, with 18 bases between. Germline values: CDR1 SNHLY, CDR2 FYNNEI. The CDR3 runs 14 residues. The DNA for the CDR3 is TGTGCCAGCAAAGAAGAGCCTGGTGAAGACGAGCAGTACTTC. It yields the protein CASKEEPGEDEQYF.

This clone has more than one count but fewer than ten. The chain carries TRBV7-3 and TRBJ1-2; possible D gene TRBD1, 6 bases. CDR1 and CDR2 (germline): SGHTA, FQGTGA. There are 18 residues in the CDR3. Trimming left V 5 bases short and J 4 bases short, with 26 bases between. The CDR3 reads CASSPGGHPTTLTYGYTF. CDR3 in DNA: TGTGCCAGCAGCCCGGGGGGACACCCTACCACCCTGACCTATGGCTACACCTTC.

This rearrangement joins TRBV2 to TRBJ2-5; D is possibly TRBD1 (5 bases). V gave up 4 bases and J gave up 1 base, with 7 bases separating them. CDR1 and CDR2 (germline): SNHLY, FYNNEI. This CDR3 has 13 amino acids. For the CDR3, the DNA is TGTGCCAGCAGTGTACAGGCCCAAGAGACCCAGTACTTC. Its translation: CASSVQAQETQYF. Together with reference TRBV2 and TRBJ2-5, the CDR3 gives the full variable domain: EPEVTQTPSHQVTQMGQEVILRCVPISNHLYFYWYRQILGQKVEFLVSFYNNEISEKSEIFDDQFSVERPDGSNFTLKIRSTKLEDSAMYFCASSVQAQETQYFGPGTRLLVL.

As DNA, the CDR3 is TGTGCCAGCAGCGTAGGGACTAGCGTCTACAATGAGCAGTTCTTC. Translation gives CASSVGTSVYNEQFF. The rearrangement joins TRBV9 to TRBJ2-1; TRBD2 agrees at 9 bases. The CDR3 is 15 amino acids. V was pared by 0 bases and J by 3 bases, with 1 base of the junction left unmatched. The germline gives CDR1 SGDLS, CDR2 YYNGEE.

This chain connects TRBV11-2 to TRBJ1-1; tentative D call: TRBD1 (6 bases). Germline assignment: CDR1 SGHAT and CDR2 FQNNGV. Trimming took 2 bases from V and 4 from J, leaving 11 bases between them. CDR3 length equals 14 residues. The CDR3 region is CASSLSGVGTEAFF. The CDR3 DNA reads as TGTGCCAGCAGCTTATCAGGGGTGGGCACTGAAGCTTTCTTT.

The V gene is TRBV19, the J gene TRBJ2-7; the match to TRBD2 covers 10 bases. The CDR3 covers 16 residues. J lost 3 bases, V lost 3 bases, and 8 bases had no gene match. CDR1 is LNHDA, CDR2 SQIVND, per germline (reference sequence). CDR3 amino acids: CASSIRTSGHYYEQYF. In DNA, the CDR3 is TGTGCCAGTAGTATTCGGACTAGCGGCCATTACTACGAGCAGTACTTC.

The gene calls are TRBV6-6 and TRBJ1-1, with 9 nucleotides matching TRBD1. The CDR3 is 14 amino acids. V gave up 3 bases and J gave up 5 bases; unmatched junction bases: 4. Germline-derived CDR1 and CDR2 are MNHNY and SVGAGI (reference sequence). The CDR3 loop reads CASSYRTGDTEAFF. The CDR3 coding sequence is TGTGCCAGCAGTTATAGGACAGGGGATACTGAAGCTTTCTTT.